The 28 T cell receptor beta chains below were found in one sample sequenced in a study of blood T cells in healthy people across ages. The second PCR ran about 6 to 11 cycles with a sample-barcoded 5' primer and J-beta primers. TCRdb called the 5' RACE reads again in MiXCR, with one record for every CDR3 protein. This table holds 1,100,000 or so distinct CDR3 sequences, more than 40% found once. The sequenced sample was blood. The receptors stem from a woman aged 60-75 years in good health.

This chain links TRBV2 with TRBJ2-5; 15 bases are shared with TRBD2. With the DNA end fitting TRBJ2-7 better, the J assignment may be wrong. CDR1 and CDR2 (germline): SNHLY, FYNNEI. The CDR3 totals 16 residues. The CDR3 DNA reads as TGTGCCAGCAGCCCAAAGGGACTAGCGGGAGGATACGAGCAGTACTTC. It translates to CASSPKGLAGGYEQYF.

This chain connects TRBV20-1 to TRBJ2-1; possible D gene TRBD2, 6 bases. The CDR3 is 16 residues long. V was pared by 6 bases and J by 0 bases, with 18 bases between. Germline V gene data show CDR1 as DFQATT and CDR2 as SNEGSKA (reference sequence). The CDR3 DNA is TGCAGTGCGACAACGTTAGCGGCCGCCTCCTACAATGAGCAGTTCTTC. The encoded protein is CSATTLAAASYNEQFF.

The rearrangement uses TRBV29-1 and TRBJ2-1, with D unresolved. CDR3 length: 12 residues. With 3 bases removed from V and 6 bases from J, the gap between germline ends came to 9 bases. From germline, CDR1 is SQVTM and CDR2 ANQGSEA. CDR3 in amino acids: CSVDHISNEQFF. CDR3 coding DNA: TGCAGCGTTGATCATATTAGCAATGAGCAGTTCTTC.

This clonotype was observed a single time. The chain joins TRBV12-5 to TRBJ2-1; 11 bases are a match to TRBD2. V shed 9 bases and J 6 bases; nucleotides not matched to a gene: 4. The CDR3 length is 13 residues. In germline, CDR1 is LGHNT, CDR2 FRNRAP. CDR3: CASLLAGANEQFF. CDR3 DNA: TGTGCTAGCTTACTAGCGGGAGCCAATGAGCAGTTCTTC.

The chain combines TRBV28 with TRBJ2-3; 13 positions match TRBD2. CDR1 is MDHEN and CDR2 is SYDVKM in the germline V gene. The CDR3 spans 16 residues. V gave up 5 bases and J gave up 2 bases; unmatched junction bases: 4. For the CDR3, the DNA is TGTGCCAGCAGTCTGACTAGCGGGAGGCTCACAGATACGCAGTATTTT. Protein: CASSLTSGRLTDTQYF.

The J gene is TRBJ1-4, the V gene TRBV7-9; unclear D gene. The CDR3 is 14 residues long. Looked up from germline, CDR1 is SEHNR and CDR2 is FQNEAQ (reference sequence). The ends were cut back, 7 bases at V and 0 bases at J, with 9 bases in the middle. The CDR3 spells CASTPSTTNEKLFF. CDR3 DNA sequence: TGTGCCAGCACCCCCAGTACAACTAATGAAAAACTGTTTTTT.

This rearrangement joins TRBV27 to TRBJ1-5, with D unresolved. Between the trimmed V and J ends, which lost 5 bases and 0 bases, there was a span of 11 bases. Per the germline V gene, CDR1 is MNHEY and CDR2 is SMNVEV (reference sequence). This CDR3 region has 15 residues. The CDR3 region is CASSSSGNSNQPQHF. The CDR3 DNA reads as TGTGCCAGCAGTAGCAGTGGGAATAGCAATCAGCCCCAGCATTTT.

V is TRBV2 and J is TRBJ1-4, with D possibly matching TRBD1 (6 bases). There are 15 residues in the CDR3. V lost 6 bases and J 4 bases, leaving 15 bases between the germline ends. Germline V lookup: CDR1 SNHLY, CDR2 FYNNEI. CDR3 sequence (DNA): TGTGCCAGCAGCTTGATTGGACAGCTTAATGAAAAACTGTTTTTT. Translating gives CASSLIGQLNEKLFF.

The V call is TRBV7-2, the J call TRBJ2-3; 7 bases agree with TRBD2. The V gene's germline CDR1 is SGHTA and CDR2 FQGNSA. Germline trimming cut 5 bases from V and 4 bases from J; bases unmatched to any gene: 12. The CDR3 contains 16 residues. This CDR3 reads CASSPWGGSPPDTQYF. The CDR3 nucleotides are TGTGCCAGCAGCCCCTGGGGCGGGAGCCCCCCAGATACGCAGTATTTT.

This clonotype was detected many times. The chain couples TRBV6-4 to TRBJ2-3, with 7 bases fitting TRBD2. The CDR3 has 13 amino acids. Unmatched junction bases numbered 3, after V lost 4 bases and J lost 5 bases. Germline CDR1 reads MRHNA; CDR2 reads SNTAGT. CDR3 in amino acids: CASSGRGEDTQYF. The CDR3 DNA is TGTGCCAGCAGTGGCCGGGGGGAAGATACGCAGTATTTT.

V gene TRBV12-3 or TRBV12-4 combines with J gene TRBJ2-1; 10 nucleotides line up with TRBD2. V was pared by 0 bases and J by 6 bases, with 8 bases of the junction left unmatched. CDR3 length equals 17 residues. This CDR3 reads CASSLAHSGRLFNEQFF. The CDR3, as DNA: TGTGCCAGCAGTTTAGCTCATAGCGGGAGGCTATTCAATGAGCAGTTCTTC.

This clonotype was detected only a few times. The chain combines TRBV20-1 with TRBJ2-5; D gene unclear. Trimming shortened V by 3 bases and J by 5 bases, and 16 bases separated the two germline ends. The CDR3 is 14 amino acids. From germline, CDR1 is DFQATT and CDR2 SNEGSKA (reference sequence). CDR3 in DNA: TGCAGTGCTAGTCTTTCCGGATCTGTGGAGACCCAGTACTTC. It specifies CSASLSGSVETQYF.

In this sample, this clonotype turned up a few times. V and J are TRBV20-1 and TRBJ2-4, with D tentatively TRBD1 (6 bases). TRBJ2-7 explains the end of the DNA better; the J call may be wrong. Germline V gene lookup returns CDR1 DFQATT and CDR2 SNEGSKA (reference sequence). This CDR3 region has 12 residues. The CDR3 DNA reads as TGCAGTGCTAGAGATGACAGGTTCGAGCAGTACTTC. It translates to CSARDDRFEQYF.

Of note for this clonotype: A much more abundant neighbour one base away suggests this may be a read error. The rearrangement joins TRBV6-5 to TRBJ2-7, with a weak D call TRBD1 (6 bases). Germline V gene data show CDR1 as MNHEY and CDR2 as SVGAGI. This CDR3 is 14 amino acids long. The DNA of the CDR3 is TGTGCCAGCAGTTACGGACAGTTAAAACACGAGCGGTACTTC. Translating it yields CASSYGQLKHERYF.

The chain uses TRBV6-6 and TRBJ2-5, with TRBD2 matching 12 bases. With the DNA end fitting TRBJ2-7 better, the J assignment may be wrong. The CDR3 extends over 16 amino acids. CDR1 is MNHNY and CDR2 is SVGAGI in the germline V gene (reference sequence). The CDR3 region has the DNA TGTGCCAGCAGTTACTCGCTAGCGGGAGGGCCTTACGAGCAGTACTTC. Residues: CASSYSLAGGPYEQYF.

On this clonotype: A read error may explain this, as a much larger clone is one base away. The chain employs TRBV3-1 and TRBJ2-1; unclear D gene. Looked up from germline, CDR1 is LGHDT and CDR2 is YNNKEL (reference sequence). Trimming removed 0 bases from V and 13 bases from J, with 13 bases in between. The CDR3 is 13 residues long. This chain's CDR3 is CASSQDLEETQFF. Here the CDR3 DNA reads TGTGCCAGCAGCCAAGATCTGGAAGAGACCCAGTTCTTC.

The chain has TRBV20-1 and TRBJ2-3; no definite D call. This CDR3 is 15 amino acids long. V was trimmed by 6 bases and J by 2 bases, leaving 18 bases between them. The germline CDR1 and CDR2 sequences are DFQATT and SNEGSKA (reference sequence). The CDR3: CSASPSGRNTDTQYF. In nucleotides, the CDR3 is TGCAGTGCCTCACCCTCGGGTCGGAACACAGATACGCAGTATTTT.

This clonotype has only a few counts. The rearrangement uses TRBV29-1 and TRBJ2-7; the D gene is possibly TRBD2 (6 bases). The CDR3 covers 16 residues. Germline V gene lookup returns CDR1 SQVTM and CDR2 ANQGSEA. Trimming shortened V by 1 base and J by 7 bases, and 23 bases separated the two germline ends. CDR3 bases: TGCAGCGTTGAAGGGAGGGAAGCGGGTCCGTCCGAAGAGCAGTACTTC. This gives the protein CSVEGREAGPSEEQYF.

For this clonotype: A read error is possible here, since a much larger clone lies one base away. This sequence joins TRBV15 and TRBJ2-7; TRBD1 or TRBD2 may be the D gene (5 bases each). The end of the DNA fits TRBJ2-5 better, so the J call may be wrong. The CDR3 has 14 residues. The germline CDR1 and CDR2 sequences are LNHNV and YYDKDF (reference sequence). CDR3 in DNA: TGTGCCACCGGTTCAGGGAGCGCAGAGGGGACCCAGTACTTC. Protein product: CATGSGSAEGTQYF.

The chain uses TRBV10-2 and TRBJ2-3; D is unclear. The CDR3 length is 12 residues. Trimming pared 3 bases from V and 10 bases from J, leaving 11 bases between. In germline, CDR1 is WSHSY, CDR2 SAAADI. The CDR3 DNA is TGCGCCAGCAGTGAACTAAGGGATGCGCAGTATTTT. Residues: CASSELRDAQYF.

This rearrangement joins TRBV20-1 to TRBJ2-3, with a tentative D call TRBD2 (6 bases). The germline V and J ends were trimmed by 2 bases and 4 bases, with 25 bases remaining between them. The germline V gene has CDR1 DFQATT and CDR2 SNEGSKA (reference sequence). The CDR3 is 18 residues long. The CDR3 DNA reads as TGCAGTGCTAGATCGAATAGCGGTGGGGAGTTGGTTGCAGATACGCAGTATTTT. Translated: CSARSNSGGELVADTQYF.

The CDR3 nucleotides read TGTGCCAGCAGCGTTTCCTTTGCGGGGCAGAACACTGAAGCTTTCTTT. Encoded protein: CASSVSFAGQNTEAFF. This chain uses TRBV9 with TRBJ1-1, with D perhaps TRBD1 (5 bases). The CDR3 is 16 residues long. Looked up from germline, CDR1 is SGDLS and CDR2 is YYNGEE. V lost 2 bases, J lost 1 base, and 15 bases lay in between.

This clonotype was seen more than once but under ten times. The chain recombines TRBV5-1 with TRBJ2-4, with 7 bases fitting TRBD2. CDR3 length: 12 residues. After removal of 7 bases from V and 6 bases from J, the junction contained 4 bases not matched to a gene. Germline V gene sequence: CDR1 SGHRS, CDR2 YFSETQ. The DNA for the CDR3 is TGCGCCAGCCCACAGCGGGGAAACATTCAGTACTTC. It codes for CASPQRGNIQYF.

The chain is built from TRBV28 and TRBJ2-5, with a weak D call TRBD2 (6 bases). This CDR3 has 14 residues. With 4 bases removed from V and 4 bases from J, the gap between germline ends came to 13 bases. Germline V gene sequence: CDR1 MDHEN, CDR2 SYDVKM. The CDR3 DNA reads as TGTGCCAGCAGTTATGGCGGGACGGGAGAGACCCAGTACTTC. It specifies CASSYGGTGETQYF.

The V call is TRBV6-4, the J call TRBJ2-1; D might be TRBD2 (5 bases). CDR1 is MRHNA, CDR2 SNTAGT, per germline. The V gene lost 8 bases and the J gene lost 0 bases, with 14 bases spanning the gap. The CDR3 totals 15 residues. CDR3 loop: CASSQDLNSYNEQFF. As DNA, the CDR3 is TGTGCCAGCTCCCAGGACTTAAACTCCTACAATGAGCAGTTCTTC.

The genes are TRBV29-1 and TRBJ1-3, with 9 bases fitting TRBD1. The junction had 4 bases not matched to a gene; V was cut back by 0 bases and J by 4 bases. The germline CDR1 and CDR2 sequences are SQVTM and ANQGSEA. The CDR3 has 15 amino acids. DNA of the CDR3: TGCAGCGTTGAAGAAAGGGACAGGGTAGGAAACACCATATATTTT. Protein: CSVEERDRVGNTIYF.

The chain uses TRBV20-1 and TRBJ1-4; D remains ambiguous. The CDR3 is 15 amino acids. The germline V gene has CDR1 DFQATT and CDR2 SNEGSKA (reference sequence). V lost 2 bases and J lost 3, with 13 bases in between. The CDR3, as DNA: TGCAGTGCTAGACTGCCGGGCTGGGCTAATGAAAAACTGTTTTTT. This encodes CSARLPGWANEKLFF.

The CDR3 spells CASRDLASNEQFF. In DNA, the CDR3 is TGTGCCAGCCGGGACCTAGCGTCCAATGAGCAGTTCTTC. The chain employs TRBV7-9 and TRBJ2-1, with a weak D call TRBD2 (6 bases). Germline V gives CDR1 SEHNR, CDR2 FQNEAQ (reference sequence). The CDR3 extends over 13 amino acids. The V and J ends lost 8 bases and 6 bases respectively, with 14 bases between them.